This is a list of T cell receptor beta chains from one sample in a study of T cells in Graves' hyperthyroidism and ophthalmopathy. TCRdb re-analysed the multiplex PCR reads in MiXCR, keeping a single row per CDR3 protein. Here the sample spans fewer than 600,000 distinct CDR3 sequences, about 14% being singletons. What was sequenced was blood. The receptors stem from a woman aged 40 to 50 with Graves' hyperthyroidism. Both conserved end residues are part of each CDR3. D genes are given only for firm matches. Where a row states a size, it is once, few, many or the class of an expanded clone; other rows omit it.

j_call: TRBJ2-7
cdr3_length: 16
d_call: TRBD2
v_call: TRBV12-3/TRBV12-4
clone_size: many
cdr3_aa: CASSLAGTSGIREQYF
cdr3_nt: TGTGCCAGCAGTTTAGCCGGGACTAGCGGGATTAGAGAGCAGTACTTC

j_call: TRBJ2-5
cdr3_length: 15
d_call: TRBD2
v_call: TRBV20-1
clone_size: many
cdr3_aa: CSAPPMTSGSETQYF
cdr3_nt: TGCAGTGCCCCACCGATGACTAGCGGGAGTGAGACCCAGTACTTC

j_call: TRBJ2-7
cdr3_length: 14
d_call: NA
v_call: TRBV7-8
clone_size: few
cdr3_aa: CASSSRTLTYEQYF
cdr3_nt: TGTGCCAGCAGCTCCCGGACTTTAACCTACGAGCAGTACTTC

j_call: TRBJ2-7
cdr3_length: 17
d_call: NA
v_call: TRBV3-1
clone_size: many
cdr3_aa: CASSQAMGSGGAYEQYF
cdr3_nt: TGTGCCAGCAGCCAAGCAATGGGCAGCGGAGGGGCCTACGAGCAGTACTTC

j_call: TRBJ2-5
cdr3_length: 15
d_call: NA
v_call: TRBV5-1
clone_size: NA
cdr3_aa: CASSGGGGSLETQYF
cdr3_nt: TGCGCCAGCAGCGGGGGGGGCGGGAGTCTCGAGACCCAGTACTTC

j_call: TRBJ1-1
cdr3_length: 13
d_call: NA
v_call: TRBV29-1
clone_size: NA
cdr3_aa: CSFLITLNTEAFF
cdr3_nt: TGCAGCTTCCTCATTACGCTGAACACTGAAGCTTTCTTT

j_call: TRBJ2-3
cdr3_length: 14
d_call: NA
v_call: TRBV28
clone_size: many
cdr3_aa: CASRRPISTDTQYF
cdr3_nt: TGTGCCAGCAGACGGCCCATATCCACAGATACGCAGTATTTT

j_call: TRBJ1-3
cdr3_length: 15
d_call: NA
v_call: TRBV28
clone_size: many
cdr3_aa: CASGETVRSGNTIYF
cdr3_nt: TGTGCCAGCGGGGAAACGGTTCGCTCTGGAAACACCATATATTTT

j_call: TRBJ2-3
cdr3_length: 13
d_call: NA
v_call: TRBV19
clone_size: once
cdr3_aa: CASSILDTDTQYF
cdr3_nt: TGTGCCAGTAGTATACTAGACACAGATACGCAGTATTTT

j_call: TRBJ2-2
cdr3_length: 13
d_call: NA
v_call: TRBV7-9
clone_size: NA
cdr3_aa: CASSLGAMSGLFF
cdr3_nt: TGTGCCAGCAGCTTAGGGGCCATGAGTGGGCTGTTTTTT

j_call: TRBJ2-1
cdr3_length: 13
d_call: NA
v_call: TRBV20-1
clone_size: many
cdr3_aa: CSAIATSYNEQFF
cdr3_nt: TGCAGTGCTATAGCCACCTCCTACAATGAGCAGTTCTTC

j_call: TRBJ1-1
cdr3_length: 15
d_call: NA
v_call: TRBV4-1
clone_size: few
cdr3_aa: CASSQEREGYTEAFF
cdr3_nt: TGCGCCAGCAGCCAAGAGAGGGAGGGGTACACTGAAGCTTTCTTT

j_call: TRBJ1-5
cdr3_length: 12
d_call: NA
v_call: TRBV19
clone_size: few
cdr3_aa: CASSEDSQPQHF
cdr3_nt: TGTGCCAGTAGTGAGGACTCGCAGCCCCAGCATTTT

j_call: TRBJ2-3
cdr3_length: 19
d_call: NA
v_call: TRBV6-4
clone_size: NA
cdr3_aa: CASSDPDLFIRSGSDTQYF
cdr3_nt: TGTGCCAGCAGTGACCCCGATCTATTCATCAGGAGCGGGTCAGATACGCAGTATTTT

j_call: TRBJ1-6
cdr3_length: 14
d_call: TRBD1
v_call: TRBV2
clone_size: many
cdr3_aa: CASSAGGSNSPLHF
cdr3_nt: TGTGCCAGCAGTGCAGGGGGGTCTAATTCACCCCTCCACTTT

j_call: TRBJ2-7
cdr3_length: 13
d_call: TRBD1
v_call: TRBV20-1
clone_size: many
cdr3_aa: CSANRGVSYEQYF
cdr3_nt: TGCAGTGCTAACAGGGGGGTCTCCTACGAGCAGTACTTC

j_call: TRBJ2-5
cdr3_length: 13
d_call: NA
v_call: TRBV5-1
clone_size: few
cdr3_aa: CASSIGTQETQYF
cdr3_nt: TGCGCCAGCAGCATCGGGACCCAAGAGACCCAGTACTTC

j_call: TRBJ2-1
cdr3_length: 18
d_call: TRBD2
v_call: TRBV3-1
clone_size: NA
cdr3_aa: CASSQKSPGLAGHNEQFF
cdr3_nt: TGTGCCAGCAGCCAGAAAAGCCCGGGACTAGCGGGGCACAATGAGCAGTTCTTC

j_call: TRBJ2-2
cdr3_length: 18
d_call: TRBD1
v_call: TRBV15
clone_size: few
cdr3_aa: CATSRDSSRDRLTGELFF
cdr3_nt: TGTGCCACCAGCCGAGATAGCTCCCGGGACAGGCTAACCGGGGAGCTGTTTTTT

j_call: TRBJ2-7
cdr3_length: 15
d_call: NA
v_call: TRBV5-5
clone_size: NA
cdr3_aa: CASSILQGTAYEQYF
cdr3_nt: TGTGCCAGCAGCATTTTACAGGGGACTGCCTACGAGCAGTACTTC

j_call: TRBJ2-1
cdr3_length: 14
d_call: TRBD2
v_call: TRBV19
clone_size: NA
cdr3_aa: CATGTSGSYNEQFF
cdr3_nt: TGTGCCACCGGGACTAGCGGGAGCTACAATGAGCAGTTCTTC

j_call: TRBJ2-1
cdr3_length: 11
d_call: NA
v_call: TRBV28
clone_size: many
cdr3_aa: CASSLSHEQFF
cdr3_nt: TGTGCCAGCAGTTTATCCCATGAGCAGTTCTTC

j_call: TRBJ1-2
cdr3_length: 14
d_call: NA
v_call: TRBV7-9
clone_size: few
cdr3_aa: CASSPAGTSFGYTF
cdr3_nt: TGTGCCAGCAGCCCCGCCGGGACCTCGTTTGGCTACACCTTC

j_call: TRBJ2-7
cdr3_length: 14
d_call: TRBD2
v_call: TRBV20-1
clone_size: few
cdr3_aa: CSSTLAGVNYEQYF
cdr3_nt: TGCAGTTCCACTCTAGCGGGAGTCAACTACGAGCAGTACTTC

j_call: TRBJ1-1
cdr3_length: 15
d_call: TRBD1
v_call: TRBV28
clone_size: many
cdr3_aa: CASSLNSGGYTEAFF
cdr3_nt: TGTGCCAGCAGTTTAAACTCAGGGGGATACACTGAAGCTTTCTTT

j_call: TRBJ2-1
cdr3_length: 16
d_call: TRBD2
v_call: TRBV3-1
clone_size: many
cdr3_aa: CASSPRLAENLNEQFF
cdr3_nt: TGTGCCAGCAGCCCCCGACTAGCGGAAAACCTCAATGAGCAGTTCTTC

j_call: TRBJ1-2
cdr3_length: 13
d_call: TRBD1
v_call: TRBV3-1
clone_size: many
cdr3_aa: CASSQRTGDGYTF
cdr3_nt: TGTGCCAGCAGCCAACGGACAGGGGACGGCTACACCTTC